The entry below gives a single TCR beta chain sequence along with its context. The antigen is undetermined. Per germline, CDR1 SGHVS and CDR2 FNYEAQ. This CDR3 contains 16 residues. Trimming took 4 bases from V and 6 from J; bases not matched to a gene: 8. Cells sorted as Tregs were CD4+, CD25+ and CD127-/low. TCRdb called the 5' RACE reads again in MiXCR, with one record for every CDR3 protein. There are about 32,000 distinct CDR3 sequences in the sample; 20% to 30% occur only once, and approximately 2.4% lies in the top ten. Study-wide results and limits: Tumor-infiltrating Treg TCR alpha and beta sequences overlapped most with tumor naive CD4+ T cells, then blood naive. Larger-cohort validation covered only one TCR beta V-J rearrangement.

The gene calls are TRBV7-6 and TRBJ2-1; 11 nucleotides line up with TRBD2. The sequencing input was tumor-infiltrating Tregs sorted from the breast tumor. This receptor was taken from a female donor with breast cancer. CDR3 sequence reads: CASSSTSGVPPNEQFF. Written as DNA, the CDR3 is TGTGCCAGCAGCTCGACTAGCGGGGTCCCCCCCAATGAGCAGTTCTTC.